This is a list of T cell receptor beta chains from one sample in a study of blood T cells in healthy people across ages. TCRdb reanalysed the 5' RACE reads using MiXCR and keeps one entry per CDR3 protein. The sample consists of around 1.5 million distinct CDR3 sequences, about 31% of them appearing once. Sequencing used blood. The receptors stem from a woman in her 30s in good health. CDR3s include the opening cysteine and the closing phenylalanine or tryptophan. Fields, in order: CDR3 DNA, CDR3 protein, CDR3 length, clone size, D gene, J gene, V gene. D genes are given only for firm matches. Clone size is not always given. Where it is, it says once, few, many or a class for expanded clones.

TGCGCCAGCAGCCTCGCGACTAGCGGGATCCTCTCCTACGAGCAGTACTTC	CASSLATSGILSYEQYF	17	.	TRBD2	TRBJ2-7	TRBV4-1
TGTGCCTGGAGTGTAATGGCTAGCAGCCAAGAGCAGTTCTTC	CAWSVMASSQEQFF	14	.	.	TRBJ2-1	TRBV30
TGTGCCAGCAGTGGACAAACAGAAAAACTGTTTTTT	CASSGQTEKLFF	12	few	.	TRBJ1-4	TRBV25-1
TGTGCCAGCAGTTCATTTGCCATCACCGGGACAGGCGGTTTCTACGAGCAGTACTTC	CASSSFAITGTGGFYEQYF	19	.	TRBD1	TRBJ2-7	TRBV28
TGTGCCAGCAGGAGAGGGTCCAATGAGCAGTTCTTC	CASRRGSNEQFF	12	few	.	TRBJ2-1	TRBV2
TGTGCCAGCAGTTTATCGGCGGACCCCTATAATTCACCCCTCCACTTT	CASSLSADPYNSPLHF	16	few	.	TRBJ1-6	TRBV27
TGTGCCAGCACAGCGGGGGTACTTCCCACAGATACGCAGTATTTT	CASTAGVLPTDTQYF	15	.	TRBD2	TRBJ2-3	TRBV27
TGCAGCGTTATGCAGGGATATGATGGCTACACCTTC	CSVMQGYDGYTF	12	few	.	TRBJ1-2	TRBV29-1
TGTGCCAGCAGCCAACTGACAGGGTCCTACAATGAGCAGTTCTTC	CASSQLTGSYNEQFF	15	few	TRBD1	TRBJ2-1	TRBV11-2
TGTGCCACCAGTGATCCGCAAGCGGGGAACCAAGAGACCCAGTACTTC	CATSDPQAGNQETQYF	16	.	TRBD2	TRBJ2-5	TRBV24-1
TGTGCCAGCAGTTTTAAGCAGGAGGGCGAGCAGTACTTC	CASSFKQEGEQYF	13	.	.	TRBJ2-7	TRBV12-3/TRBV12-4
TGTGCCAGCAGGCCCGGAGGGACAGGGTGGGGTGGCTACACCTTC	CASRPGGTGWGGYTF	15	.	TRBD1	TRBJ1-2	TRBV6-1
TGCAGTGCTAGAGCTACTACCCCGACCCAGTACTTC	CSARATTPTQYF	12	few	.	TRBJ2-5	TRBV20-1
TGTGCCAGCACCCCGGACAGGGGAGATCAGCCCCAGCATTTT	CASTPDRGDQPQHF	14	.	TRBD1	TRBJ1-5	TRBV12-3/TRBV12-4
TGTGCCACCAACCCCCTACGGGAGAAGACAGATACGCAGTATTTT	CATNPLREKTDTQYF	15	.	.	TRBJ2-3	TRBV10-3
TGTGCCACCAGCGGGGGGGACGGGGCCTACGAGCAGTACTTC	CATSGGDGAYEQYF	14	.	TRBD2	TRBJ2-7	TRBV15
TGTGCCAGCAGTTCAACGCGGGACACCTCCTACAATGAGCAGTTCTTC	CASSSTRDTSYNEQFF	16	many	.	TRBJ2-1	TRBV12-3/TRBV12-4
TGTGCCAGCAGCTTAGCCGTAGGGACTAGCGGCAATTACAATGAGCAGTTCTTC	CASSLAVGTSGNYNEQFF	18	few	TRBD2	TRBJ2-1	TRBV11-1
TGTGCCTGGTCGACAGGGGGATATCAGCCCCAGCATTTT	CAWSTGGYQPQHF	13	few	TRBD1	TRBJ1-5	TRBV30
TGTGCCATCCCAAGCGGACCCGGGGAGCTGTTTTTT	CAIPSGPGELFF	12	.	.	TRBJ2-2	TRBV24-1
TGCGCCAGCAGCCAACAGGGCTCGGCAGATACGCAGTATTTT	CASSQQGSADTQYF	14	.	.	TRBJ2-3	TRBV5-1
TGTGCCAGCAGTGACCGGGACAGGGGTGCTCATCAGCCCCAGCATTTT	CASSDRDRGAHQPQHF	16	few	TRBD1	TRBJ1-5	TRBV6-1
TGTGCCAGCAGTTACTCGATCGGGACCGAACAAGAGACCCAGTACTTC	CASSYSIGTEQETQYF	16	once	.	TRBJ2-5	TRBV6-2/TRBV6-3
TGCAGTGCTAGAGATCCCCAGCCCGGACGGGGGAAGACTGGCTACACCTTC	CSARDPQPGRGKTGYTF	17	.	.	TRBJ1-2	TRBV20-1
TGTGCGGCTAAAGGACTAGTCTCCAATGAGCAGTTCTTC	CAAKGLVSNEQFF	13	.	TRBD2	TRBJ2-1	TRBV27
TGTGCCAGCAGGCACGCCGGGACACTCAAGGCCGGGGAGCTGTTTTTT	CASRHAGTLKAGELFF	16	few	.	TRBJ2-2	TRBV6-6